This TCR beta chain was retrieved from a study of T-cell reconstitution after alpha-beta-depleted transplantation in children. This clonotype was observed many times. The CDR3 sequence is 13 residues long. Germline CDR1 and CDR2: DFQATT and SNEGSKA (reference sequence). V shed 6 bases, J shed 6 bases, and the junction held 5 bases outside the gene matches. As it was prepared, the TCRbeta library received unique molecular identifiers. TCRdb passed the PCR reads through MiXCR, listing each CDR3 protein once. The repertoire holds about 180,000 distinct CDR3 sequences, roughly 11% seen once, with about 13% in the top ten.

This rearrangement joins TRBV20-1 to TRBJ2-3; 11 nucleotides line up with TRBD2. The sample consisted of PBMCs, taken before TCRalphabeta/CD19-depleted stem cell transplant. This clonotype was obtained from a boy aged 2 to 10 with acute myeloid leukemia, due to receive a stem cell transplant. This CDR3 reads CSAARTSGDTQYF. CDR3 in DNA: TGCAGTGCAGCTCGGACTAGCGGGGATACGCAGTATTTT.